This T cell receptor beta chain emerged from a study of blood T cell repertoires in COVID-19. Concerning this clone: Relative to the germline gene, one junction end is altered; a read error may explain this.

Germline CDR1 and CDR2: MDHEN and SYDVKM. This CDR3 region has 14 residues. The table came from immunoSEQ multiplex PCR; TCRdb's copy has only in-frame clones and leaves some out. The profile covers hundreds of thousands of clones, with 89% appearing a single time and less than 7.5% taken by the ten largest. The receptor comes from a man aged 55 to 70 who had recovered from COVID-19. The chain carries TRBV28 and TRBJ1-4, with 8 bases fitting TRBD1. The sample was peripheral blood. The CDR3: CASSLRFSGQGALF. CDR3 nucleotide sequence: TGTGCCAGCAGTTTAAGGTTTAGTGGACAGGGCGCGCTTTTT.